The entry below gives a single TCR beta chain sequence along with its context. TCRdb keeps only in-frame clones here, not all; method: immunoSEQ multiplex PCR. The profile shows approximately 78,000 clones, roughly 91% of them singletons. This specimen comes from a study of T cells after somatic rescue of genetic block. The CDR3 has 14 amino acids. Trimming shortened V by 3 bases and J by 5 bases, and 14 bases separated the two germline ends. Germline assignment: CDR1 SNHLY and CDR2 FYNNEI. The clonotype was recovered from a man aged 30-40 years. The V and J genes are TRBV2 and TRBJ2-7; the D is unclear. Sample: peripheral blood mononuclear cells (PBMCs). The CDR3 nucleotides are TGTGCCAGCAGTGAGACCGGGCCACCCCACGAGCAGTACTTC. Its translation: CASSETGPPHEQYF.